The 13 T cell receptor beta chains listed next were all sequenced from one sample in a study of CD8+ T cells in alopecia areata. Once RNA had been extracted, it was reverse transcribed into cDNA to act as the sequencing template. Some clones are missing from TCRdb's copy, which holds only in-frame ones; the method was immunoSEQ multiplex PCR. Of 200,000 to 250,000 clones listed, more than 30% are singletons. Sample treatment: oral pan-JAK inhibitor, 5-10 mg twice daily. Sequencing used CD4+ T cells sorted from blood, obtained between weeks 30 and 35, from a patient treated with tofacitinib. All receptors derive from a human donor with alopecia areata.

The chain combines TRBV18 with TRBJ1-6, with TRBD1 identical over 7 bases. V dropped 5 bases and J dropped 13; count of bases not matched to a gene: 11. The germline V gene has CDR1 KGHSH and CDR2 LQKENI. The CDR3 has 14 residues. The CDR3, as DNA: TGTGCCAGCTCAGCTGGGGGGACAGTCCGTCCCCTCCACTTT. The encoded protein is CASSAGGTVRPLHF.

The CDR3 DNA reads as TGTGCCAGCAGCCCAGGCGGCGGCAATCAGCCCCAGCATTTT. Its translation: CASSPGGGNQPQHF. This chain uses TRBV7-9 with TRBJ1-5; D ambiguous. Germline V lookup: CDR1 SEHNR, CDR2 FQNEAQ (reference sequence). This CDR3 contains 14 residues. V was trimmed by 5 bases and J by 2 bases, leaving 10 bases between them.

This clone turned up a few times. The chain uses TRBV30 and TRBJ2-3, with 8 bases that match TRBD2. Germline values: CDR1 GTSNPN, CDR2 SVGIG (reference sequence). With 0 bases clipped from V and 7 bases from J, the junction kept 6 bases outside the gene matches. The length of the CDR3 is 14 residues. For the CDR3, the DNA is TGTGCCTGGAGTGTGGTCGGGAGGGAGAATACGCAGTATTTT. It codes for CAWSVVGRENTQYF.

This clone was recorded a few times. The chain combines TRBV9 with TRBJ2-2; 10 bases line up with TRBD2. The CDR3 is 16 amino acids. The trim removed 0 bases at V and 4 bases at J, leaving 3 bases unmatched. The V gene's germline CDR1 is SGDLS and CDR2 YYNGEE. The chain's CDR3 is CASSVGLAGATGELFF. The CDR3 DNA reads TGTGCCAGCAGCGTAGGCCTAGCGGGGGCCACCGGGGAGCTGTTTTTT.

The rearrangement joins TRBV7-6 to TRBJ2-3; D call uncertain. V gave up 0 bases and J gave up 1 base, with 8 bases separating them. Germline CDR1 SGHVS, CDR2 FNYEAQ. There are 15 residues in the CDR3. CDR3 DNA sequence: TGTGCCAGCAGCTTAGCCGAGACGGGCACAGATACGCAGTATTTT. Its translation is CASSLAETGTDTQYF.

The chain couples TRBV5-1 to TRBJ2-5; TRBD1 might be the D (5 bases). CDR1 is SGHRS, CDR2 YFSETQ, per germline. The CDR3 is 14 residues long. Trimming cost V 0 bases and J 4 bases, with 10 bases left between them. CDR3 bases: TGCGCCAGCAGCTTGGCCGCTGGGGCAGAGACCCAGTACTTC. Protein sequence: CASSLAAGAETQYF.

This chain uses TRBV5-1 with TRBJ1-1, with D possibly being TRBD1 (5 bases). Trimming stripped 3 bases from V and 0 bases from J, with 9 bases between. Germline assignment: CDR1 SGHRS and CDR2 YFSETQ. This CDR3 contains 14 residues. CDR3 residues: CASSYSGLNTEAFF. Here the CDR3 DNA reads TGCGCCAGCAGCTACTCAGGGTTGAACACTGAAGCTTTCTTT. The full variable domain, with the rest looked up from reference TRBV5-1 and TRBJ1-1, is KAGVTQTPRYLIKTRGQQVTLSCSPISGHRSVSWYQQTPGQGLQFLFEYFSETQRNKGNFPGRFSGRQFSNSRSEMNVSTLELGDSALYLCASSYSGLNTEAFFGQGTRLTVV.

The chain employs TRBV5-1 and TRBJ2-7; TRBD2 matches 8 bases. In germline, CDR1 is SGHRS, CDR2 YFSETQ. V trimming: 2 bases; J trimming: 0 bases; junction bases outside the gene matches: 4. The CDR3 has 15 residues. Here the CDR3 reads CASSFERESSYEQYF. CDR3 nucleotide sequence: TGCGCCAGCAGCTTCGAGCGGGAGAGCTCCTACGAGCAGTACTTC.

This sequence joins TRBV4-1 and TRBJ2-1; 7 bases align to TRBD2. Germline trimming cut 0 bases from V and 0 bases from J; bases unmatched to any gene: 11. The germline CDR1 and CDR2 sequences are MGHRA and YSYEKL. CDR3 length equals 19 residues. The DNA for the CDR3 is TGCGCCAGCAGCCAAGATCATCGGGCTAGCGGTAGCTCCTACAATGAGCAGTTCTTC. Encoded protein: CASSQDHRASGSSYNEQFF.

The DNA for the CDR3 is TGTGCCAGCAGCATATCAGGGGGCGCATTAGTCTATGGCTACACCTTC. Protein product: CASSISGGALVYGYTF. The chain uses TRBV7-2 and TRBJ1-2; TRBD1 agrees at 8 bases. This CDR3 is 16 amino acids long. Germline lookup yields CDR1 SGHTA and CDR2 FQGNSA. The J segment lost 4 bases and the V segment lost 5 bases, leaving 12 bases of the junction unmatched.

This clone was recorded a few times. The chain links TRBV27 to TRBJ2-7, with a weak D call TRBD1 (6 bases). CDR1 and CDR2 (germline): MNHEY, SMNVEV (reference sequence). The CDR3 runs to 14 residues. Trimming removed 7 bases at V and 4 bases at J, with 17 bases between. This CDR3 reads CASTWGPPPYEQYF. CDR3 sequence (DNA): TGTGCCAGCACCTGGGGGCCCCCGCCATACGAGCAGTACTTC.

The DNA for the CDR3 is TGTGCCAGCAGTTCTAGCGGGAGCTCCTACAATGAGCAGTTCTTC. Translation gives CASSSSGSSYNEQFF. V is TRBV27 and J is TRBJ2-1; 10 bases are a match to TRBD2. Germline loops: CDR1 MNHEY, CDR2 SMNVEV (reference sequence). V lost 4 bases, J lost 0 bases, and 0 bases stayed unmatched. The CDR3 length is 15 residues.

The rearrangement joins TRBV25-1 to TRBJ2-5, with D perhaps assigned TRBD1 or TRBD2 (6 bases each). Trimming removed 8 bases at V and 4 bases at J, with 20 bases between. CDR3 size: 15 residues. Germline loops: CDR1 MGHDK, CDR2 SYGVNS. CDR3 bases: TGTGCCAGCGCCTACCTCGGGGGCTCGGGAGAGACCCAGTACTTC. It codes for CASAYLGGSGETQYF.